This T cell receptor (beta chain) was recovered during a study of blood T cell repertoires in COVID-19 (dated by TCRdb to the early 2020s). Context from the whole study: Collaborator samples came from the United States, Italy and Spain and covered acute and convalescent phases of COVID-19. The repertoires were made available in a free public database intended to serve as a resource for research on the immune response to SARS-CoV-2. The samples were drawn from the first 160 participants of the ongoing ImmuneRACE study and from 950 to 1,500 subjects provided by 6 global collaborators. The material from the prospective study consisted of cDNA or gDNA derived from T cells, B-cell-depleted T cells, or PBMCs. HLA class I and class II types, where available, came from metadata supplied by the sample provider rather than from assay-based typing. Nearly every sample came with metadata listing a de-identified subject ID, COVID-19 status, age in years and sex. Subjects who had been exposed to COVID-19, were actively infected with it, or had recovered from it provided the deeply sampled blood TCRbeta repertoires that made up the dataset.

What the work shows at the level of the full study, not this receptor alone: Clinical and demographic metadata were provided uncurated, with the amount varying by source and participant.

TCRbeta CDR3 regions were amplified from genomic DNA using the immunoSEQ Assay, a bias-controlled multiplex PCR. In the paper's pipeline: Nucleated cell counts per sample were estimated from amplification of reference gene primers within the assay. To quantify the absolute abundance of each unique TCRbeta CDR3 rearrangement, sequence reads were collapsed and filtered. For each sample, productive Simpson clonality was calculated as the square root of Simpson's diversity index over productive rearrangements. Imported from immuneACCESS, the table was reduced by TCRdb to in-frame sequences with V and J called. These copies leave out some clones; in studies compared against another copy, an unresolved V gene accounts for under half, and the cause of the remainder is not known. The D gene and trimming were derived from the DNA, and the V and J assignments and clone size from that table. The sample data list more than 110,000 clones, and about three quarters of these were observed just once. Together, the top ten hold over 4% of the sample.

On this clone: Its binding antigen is unknown. No much larger clone exists at a distance of one base, and base qualities are not known.

Collaborating institutions collected whole blood in K2EDTA tubes following their own protocols. Collaborator samples were shipped for TCRbeta analysis as frozen whole blood, isolated PBMCs, or DNA extracted from either sample type. The sequence came from a woman of 80 years or more with active or convalescent COVID-19. The sequencing input was peripheral blood.

At the DNA level, the sequence is TGTGCCAGCAGAGACAGGATATCGAGGGCCAAAAACATTCAGTACTTC. It translates as CASRDRISRAKNIQYF. The sequence is built from TRBV2 and TRBJ2-4; the D region possibly corresponds to TRBD1 (6 bases align). V is reduced by 6 bases and J by 1 base, leaving a spacing of 16 bases between them. The CDR3, cysteine through phenylalanine, is 16 amino acids long. This entry keeps only the CDR3 DNA: 48 bases, framed from base 1. The CDR1 and CDR2 encoded by the germline V gene are SNHLY and FYNNEI.